This TCR beta chain was recorded in a study of T cell responses to AZD1222 COVID-19 vaccine. Worth noting for this clone: Its target is unknown.

Here immunoSEQ multiplex PCR was the method, and the copy in TCRdb shows in-frame clones only, minus some. Of 120,000 to 150,000 clones listed, around four fifths are singletons. Study observations and caveats: The breadth and depth of Spike-specific TCRs increased once two AZD1222 doses had been given. Among spike-specific TCRs, nearly half reportedly target unmutated variant regions.

V was pared by 4 bases and J by 7 bases, with 10 bases between. CDR3 size: 12 residues. Germline lookup yields CDR1 LGHDT and CDR2 YNNKEL (reference sequence). The origin of this receptor is an adult in good health. Sequences were derived from peripheral blood, sampled on day 0 of MenACWY control vaccination. The chain is built from TRBV3-1 (or the pseudogene TRBV3-2) and TRBJ1-1; D not resolved. CDR3 nucleotides: TGTGCCAGCAGCCTCGTAGCGGGTGAAGCTTTCTTT. Translated: CASSLVAGEAFF.